The entry below describes one TCR beta chain. The sample belongs to a study of shared clonotypes between healthy human individuals. The wider study: Per donor, three plates held CD4 naive cells, three held CD4 memory, two held CD8 naive and one held CD8 memory.

Genomic DNA from each subset was divided evenly over several immunoSEQ plates. The data were produced by immunoSEQ multiplex PCR, yet TCRdb's version contains in-frame clones alone and is incomplete. The sample shows around 2.5 million clones, 93% of them seen only once. Trimming removed 0 bases from V and 7 bases from J, with 16 bases in between. Germline CDR1 SGHRS, CDR2 YFSETQ. The length of the CDR3 is 15 residues. Source material: naive CD4+ T cells from PBMCs. Stated subset: CD45RA+ positively selected. This clonotype was obtained from a young man in good health. Some clones in this sample may be carry-over from other donors' samples. The genes are TRBV5-1 and TRBJ1-1; D call uncertain. The CDR3 sequence: CASSLEPTLIGEAFF. The CDR3 DNA is TGCGCCAGCAGCTTGGAGCCCACCTTGATCGGTGAAGCTTTCTTT.